These 20 T cell receptor beta chains were sequenced from one sample in a study of T cell responses to AZD1222 COVID-19 vaccine (dated by TCRdb to the early 2020s). Libraries were prepared through the immunoSEQ multiplex PCR assay. TCRdb's version of the immuneACCESS table is confined to in-frame rearrangements and falls short of the full clone set. An unresolved V gene accounts for under half of the shortfall where checked; the remainder is of unknown origin. The sample contains roughly 170,000 clones, roughly nine tenths of them found a single time. Approximately 2% of the sample rests with the top ten. In light of the paper, this sample's time point label describes: baseline before first vaccination. Sequencing used peripheral blood, obtained on day 0 of AZD1222 vaccination. The receptors were gathered from an adult in good health.

The chain links TRBV19 to TRBJ2-6; D tentatively reads TRBD1 or TRBD2 (5 bases each). Trimming removed 6 bases at V and 2 bases at J, with 17 bases between. This CDR3 has 17 residues. The V gene's germline CDR1 is LNHDA and CDR2 SQIVND (reference sequence). The CDR3 loop is CASSPGELGAGANVLTF. CDR3 in DNA: TGTGCCAGTAGCCCCGGGGAGTTAGGGGCTGGGGCCAACGTCCTGACTTTC.

V gene TRBV3-1 (or the pseudogene TRBV3-2) combines with J gene TRBJ2-7; possibly TRBD1 or TRBD2 for D (6 bases each). The CDR3 runs to 13 residues. The germline gives CDR1 LGHDT, CDR2 YNNKEL (reference sequence). CDR3 sequence: CAFRRGHIYEQYF. CDR3 coding DNA: TGTGCTTTCCGGAGGGGACACATTTACGAGCAGTACTTC.

This sequence joins TRBV7-8 and TRBJ1-1; D is unclear. Germline V gene data show CDR1 as SGHVS and CDR2 as FQNEAQ. Between the trimmed V and J ends, which lost 5 bases and 4 bases, there was a span of 14 bases. This CDR3 comprises 14 residues. CDR3 DNA sequence: TGTGCCAGCAGCCGAGGAGTAGGAGGCACTGAAGCTTTCTTT. The encoded protein is CASSRGVGGTEAFF.

V gene TRBV29-1 combines with J gene TRBJ1-2; no reliable D call. This CDR3 is built from 12 residues. Per the germline V gene, CDR1 is SQVTM and CDR2 is ANQGSEA. V was cut by 1 base and J by 4 bases, with 7 bases left in between. CDR3: CSVEVGGYGYTF. The CDR3, as DNA: TGCAGCGTTGAAGTAGGAGGCTATGGCTACACCTTC.

This chain connects TRBV28 to TRBJ1-5; 10 bases agree with TRBD1. J lost 5 bases, V lost 3 bases, and 13 bases had no gene match. The CDR3 runs to 18 residues. CDR1 MDHEN and CDR2 SYDVKM come from the germline V gene. In nucleotides, the CDR3 is TGTGCCAGCAGTTTGATGAGACAGGGGGCGATGAGGGATCAGCCCCAGCATTTT. As protein: CASSLMRQGAMRDQPQHF.

This chain uses TRBV3-1 (or the pseudogene TRBV3-2) with TRBJ1-3; no clear D. The ends were cut back, 6 bases at V and 7 bases at J, with 13 bases in the middle. The V gene's germline CDR1 is LGHDT and CDR2 YNNKEL (reference sequence). CDR3 size: 13 residues. For the CDR3, the DNA is TGTGCCAGCAGTTCCCTTAGCGGGAACACCATATATTTT. Translation gives CASSSLSGNTIYF.

The J gene is TRBJ1-1, the V gene TRBV9; possibly TRBD1 for D (5 bases). The CDR3 consists of 15 residues. Germline lookup yields CDR1 SGDLS and CDR2 YYNGEE. V was pared by 0 bases and J by 1 base, with 10 bases between. CDR3: CASSVVGTQNTEAFF. For the CDR3, the DNA is TGTGCCAGCAGCGTAGTAGGGACTCAGAACACTGAAGCTTTCTTT.

This clone was observed a single time. This chain joins TRBV24-1 and TRBJ1-2; D remains unclear. The CDR3 is made up of 14 amino acids. Trimming left V 0 bases short and J 2 bases short, with 6 bases between. In germline, CDR1 is KGHDR, CDR2 SFDVKD. The chain's CDR3 is CATSDLNINYGYTF. CDR3 DNA sequence: TGTGCCACCAGTGATTTGAATATAAACTATGGCTACACCTTC.

Remarks on this clone: Within the sample, other DNA sequences also encode this same CDR3. The chain combines TRBV6-5 with TRBJ1-5; D uncertain. V was trimmed by 5 bases and J by 0 bases, leaving 11 bases between them. The length of the CDR3 is 15 residues. Per germline, CDR1 MNHEY and CDR2 SVGAGI. In nucleotides, the CDR3 is TGTGCCAGCAGTCCCCGGGGTTATAGCAATCAGCCCCAGCATTTT. It codes for CASSPRGYSNQPQHF.

The chain has TRBV6-6 and TRBJ2-1; 9 nucleotides align to TRBD2. The CDR3 runs to 17 residues. The V segment lost 7 bases and the J segment 2 bases; nucleotides outside the gene matches: 12. Per the germline V gene, CDR1 is MNHNY and CDR2 is SVGAGI (reference sequence). Written as DNA, the CDR3 is TGTGCCAGCACTCGCGGGCGGATAGCGGGGGCCTACAATGAGCAGTTCTTC. Protein sequence: CASTRGRIAGAYNEQFF.

V usage is TRBV18 and J usage is TRBJ1-2, with 10 positions matching TRBD1. The ends lost 4 bases at V and 6 bases at J; junction bases unmatched: 5. Germline V CDR1 and CDR2: KGHSH, LQKENI. This CDR3 has 14 amino acids. The CDR3 DNA reads as TGTGCCAGCTCACAGGCGGACAGGGGGAATGGCTACACCTTC. It encodes CASSQADRGNGYTF.

The J gene is TRBJ2-1, the V gene TRBV6-2 or TRBV6-3; the D gene is possibly TRBD1 (6 bases). V lost 3 bases to trimming and J lost 9 bases, with 9 bases between them. This CDR3 is 12 amino acids long. Germline CDR1 and CDR2: MNHEY and SVGEGT. CDR3 in amino acids: CASSYGGLEQFF. Here the CDR3 DNA reads TGTGCCAGCAGTTATGGGGGCCTTGAGCAGTTCTTC.

The chain carries TRBV5-6 and TRBJ2-2, with a tentative D call TRBD1 (7 bases). The CDR3 spans 16 residues. Germline values: CDR1 SGHDT, CDR2 YYEEEE. Between the trimmed V and J ends, which lost 0 bases and 5 bases, there was a span of 14 bases. In DNA form, the CDR3 reads TGTGCCAGCAGCTTGGACGCCAGGGGGGTTACCGGGGAGCTGTTTTTT. This gives the protein CASSLDARGVTGELFF.

The J gene is TRBJ1-5, the V gene TRBV19; D perhaps matches TRBD1 (5 bases). The germline V and J ends were trimmed by 9 bases and 5 bases, with 14 bases remaining between them. The CDR3 is 13 residues long. Germline V gene lookup returns CDR1 LNHDA and CDR2 SQIVND (reference sequence). The CDR3, as DNA: TGTGCCAGCGCGAGGGAGGGGTATCAGCCCCAGCATTTT. Translating gives CASAREGYQPQHF.

The chain carries TRBV19 and TRBJ2-1; no reliable D call. This CDR3 is 15 amino acids long. Between the trimmed V and J ends, which lost 3 bases and 0 bases, there was a span of 9 bases. The germline CDR1 and CDR2 sequences are LNHDA and SQIVND (reference sequence). Here the CDR3 DNA reads TGTGCCAGTAGTATCGGGCAGAGCTCCTACAATGAGCAGTTCTTC. It translates to CASSIGQSSYNEQFF. Combining the CDR3 with reference TRBV19 and TRBJ2-1 gives the whole variable domain DGGITQSPKYLFRKEGQNVTLSCEQNLNHDAMYWYRQDPGQGLRLIYYSQIVNDFQKGDIAEGYSVSREKKESFPLTVTSAQKNPTAFYLCASSIGQSSYNEQFFGPGTRLTVL.

V and J are TRBV10-3 and TRBJ2-2, with 8 positions matching TRBD2. The germline V gene encodes CDR1 ENHRY and CDR2 SYGVKD. CDR3 length: 16 amino acids. Losses at the gene ends were 5 bases for V and 0 bases for J; bases not matched to a gene: 5. DNA for the CDR3: TGTGCCATCAGTCGGGGGGGAACCGCGAACACCGGGGAGCTGTTTTTT. As protein: CAISRGGTANTGELFF.

V gene TRBV21-1 combines with J gene TRBJ2-7; the table assigns TRBD2, which was not confirmed against the DNA. TRBV21-1 is shown as a pseudogene. This CDR3 is built from 18 residues. The CDR3 coding sequence is TGTGCCAGCGCTGGGGTGACTAGCGGGTACAAGACACCATACGAGCAGTACTTC. Amino acids: CASAGVTSGYKTPYEQYF.

V gene TRBV5-6 combines with J gene TRBJ1-1; D is ambiguous. The ends were cut back, 2 bases at V and 1 base at J, with 6 bases in the middle. Per germline, CDR1 SGHDT and CDR2 YYEEEE. The CDR3 is 13 amino acids. The CDR3 protein is CASSFGPNTEAFF. CDR3 sequence (DNA): TGTGCCAGCAGCTTCGGACCGAACACTGAAGCTTTCTTT. Complete variable domain (other parts from reference TRBV5-6 and TRBJ1-1): DAGVTQSPTHLIKTRGQQVTLRCSPKSGHDTVSWYQQALGQGPQFIFQYYEEEERQRGNFPDRFSGHQFPNYSSELNVNALLLGDSALYLCASSFGPNTEAFFGQGTRLTVV.

This clone occurred once. The genes are TRBV12-3 or TRBV12-4 and TRBJ1-2, with D perhaps TRBD1 (5 bases). This CDR3 spans 12 amino acids. The ends were cut back, 1 base at V and 6 bases at J, with 6 bases in the middle. DNA for the CDR3: TGTGCCAGCAGTTTAGGAGGGGATGGCTACACCTTC. It translates to CASSLGGDGYTF.

The V call is TRBV4-2, the J call TRBJ2-2, with D perhaps TRBD1 (5 bases). The CDR3 contains 16 residues. Germline V lookup: CDR1 LGHNA, CDR2 YNFKEQ. The V gene lost 0 bases and the J gene lost 4 bases, with 12 bases spanning the gap. The CDR3 DNA reads as TGTGCCAGCAGCCAAGAGGCCACAGGTGGCACCGGGGAGCTGTTTTTT. Protein product: CASSQEATGGTGELFF.